A selection of T cell receptor beta chains follows, all from one sample in a study of shared clonotypes between healthy human individuals. Here immunoSEQ multiplex PCR was the method, and the copy in TCRdb shows in-frame clones only, minus some. Of approximately 530,000 clones in the sample, around 96% are singletons; the top ten hold nearly 0.065%. Source material: naive CD4+ T cells sorted from blood. These TCRs come from a woman in her twenties or thirties in good health. Each CDR3 is given with its conserved first and last residue. D genes are given only for firm matches. Clone size is shown for a subset of rows, as once, few, many or a class of expanded clone.

d_call	j_call	v_call	clone_size	cdr3_aa	cdr3_nt
NA	TRBJ2-7	TRBV5-1	NA	CASRPTTGPYEQYF	TGCGCCAGCCGACCGACGACAGGCCCCTACGAGCAGTACTTC
TRBD2	TRBJ2-7	TRBV5-1	NA	CASSLDPSGGEQYF	TGCGCCAGCAGCTTGGATCCTAGCGGCGGCGAGCAGTACTTC
TRBD1	TRBJ1-5	TRBV2	NA	CASSDTQGGRYSNQPQHF	TGTGCCAGCAGTGATACCCAGGGGGGTCGATATAGCAATCAGCCCCAGCATTTT
TRBD2	TRBJ2-1	TRBV4-2	NA	CASSPGTRSYNEQFF	TGTGCCAGCAGCCCAGGGACTAGGTCCTACAATGAGCAGTTCTTC
TRBD2	TRBJ2-1	TRBV7-2	NA	CASSETSGYNEQFF	TGTGCCAGCAGCGAGACTAGCGGATACAATGAGCAGTTCTTC
TRBD1	TRBJ1-4	TRBV25-1	NA	CASTPTGSDAYGKLFF	TGTGCCAGCACCCCGACAGGGTCTGATGCTTATGGGAAACTGTTTTTT
TRBD1	TRBJ1-1	TRBV5-8	NA	CASSSDRRNTEAFF	TGTGCCAGCAGCTCGGACAGGAGGAACACTGAAGCTTTCTTT
NA	TRBJ1-3	TRBV18	NA	CASSPPLSEGNTIYF	TGTGCCAGCTCACCACCGTTGTCGGAGGGAAACACCATATATTTT
NA	TRBJ1-1	TRBV12-5	few	CASGLKENTEAFF	TGTGCTAGTGGACTCAAAGAGAACACTGAAGCTTTCTTT
NA	TRBJ2-6	TRBV19	NA	CASSCKSQSRANVLTF	TGTGCCAGTAGTTGCAAATCACAAAGTCGGGCCAACGTCCTGACTTTC
TRBD2	TRBJ2-1	TRBV4-2	NA	CASSLGTSGGFSYNEQFF	TGTGCCAGCAGCCTCGGGACTAGCGGGGGTTTCTCCTACAATGAGCAGTTCTTC
NA	TRBJ2-1	TRBV28	once	CASSLYWVNEQFF	TGTGCCAGCAGTTTATATTGGGTGAATGAGCAGTTCTTC
NA	TRBJ1-3	TRBV6-1	NA	CASSEQGPSSGNTIYF	TGTGCCAGCAGTGAACAGGGTCCGAGCTCTGGAAACACCATATATTTT
NA	TRBJ2-5	TRBV5-1	NA	CASSPVPSPQETQYF	TGCGCCAGCAGCCCAGTCCCCAGCCCCCAAGAGACCCAGTACTTC
NA	TRBJ1-1	TRBV29-1	NA	CSVSAGSTDTEAFF	TGCAGCGTTTCGGCAGGGTCTACGGACACTGAAGCTTTCTTT
NA	TRBJ1-1	TRBV6-5	NA	CASSFKWGPPAEAFF	TGTGCCAGCAGTTTCAAGTGGGGGCCCCCGGCTGAAGCTTTCTTT
TRBD1	TRBJ1-5	TRBV5-1	NA	CASSLGQGNGNQPQHF	TGCGCCAGCAGCTTGGGACAGGGCAATGGCAATCAGCCCCAGCATTTT
NA	TRBJ2-7	TRBV4-1	NA	CASSQDLGARYF	TGCGCCAGCAGCCAAGATTTAGGGGCACGGTACTTC
NA	TRBJ2-3	TRBV11-2	NA	CASSFVGGNTDTQYF	TGTGCCAGCAGCTTTGTTGGGGGGAACACAGATACGCAGTATTTT
TRBD2	TRBJ2-7	TRBV28	NA	CASSGTSGNYEQYF	TGTGCCAGCAGCGGGACTAGCGGGAACTACGAGCAGTACTTC
NA	TRBJ2-7	TRBV4-1	NA	CASSQEPADSSYEQYF	TGCGCCAGCAGCCAAGAGCCGGCCGACTCCTCCTACGAGCAGTACTTC
NA	TRBJ2-2	TRBV27	NA	CASTPSLANTGELFF	TGTGCCAGCACCCCATCGTTAGCGAACACCGGGGAGCTGTTTTTT
NA	TRBJ1-2	TRBV7-9	NA	CASSLRAGRNNGYTF	TGTGCCAGCAGCTTAAGGGCAGGAAGAAACAATGGCTACACCTTC
NA	TRBJ2-7	TRBV7-9	NA	CASSLDTYEQYF	TGTGCCAGCAGCTTGGACACCTACGAGCAGTACTTC
TRBD1	TRBJ1-3	TRBV19	NA	CASSGTGAGNTIYF	TGTGCCAGTAGTGGAACAGGGGCTGGAAACACCATATATTTT
NA	TRBJ1-1	TRBV5-1	NA	CASSLGSNTEAFF	TGCGCCAGCAGCTTGGGTTCCAACACTGAAGCTTTCTTT
NA	TRBJ2-2	TRBV28	NA	CASYGEWGSTGELFF	TGTGCCAGCTATGGGGAGTGGGGGTCCACCGGGGAGCTGTTTTTT
TRBD1	TRBJ1-4	TRBV18	NA	CASSRSIGTDNEKLFF	TGTGCCAGCTCACGAAGCATAGGGACAGATAATGAAAAACTGTTTTTT
NA	TRBJ2-4	TRBV5-1	NA	CASSPMEIAKNIQYF	TGCGCCAGCAGCCCCATGGAGATAGCCAAAAACATTCAGTACTTC
NA	TRBJ2-7	TRBV15	once	CATSTQGVGEQYF	TGTGCCACCAGCACTCAGGGCGTGGGCGAGCAGTACTTC
NA	TRBJ2-7	TRBV5-1	NA	CASSLSRERPYEQYF	TGCGCCAGCAGCTTGTCCCGGGAGCGACCCTACGAGCAGTACTTC
TRBD2	TRBJ2-7	TRBV28	NA	CASSLAGEVLYEQYF	TGTGCCAGCAGTCTAGCGGGAGAAGTTTTATACGAGCAGTACTTC
NA	TRBJ1-1	TRBV7-9	NA	CASSAQENTEAFF	TGTGCCAGCAGCGCACAGGAAAACACTGAAGCTTTCTTT
NA	TRBJ2-7	TRBV6-5	once	CASSYAAPGEQYF	TGTGCCAGCAGTTACGCTGCCCCGGGGGAGCAGTACTTC
TRBD1	TRBJ2-5	TRBV2	NA	CASSEEGQGGETQYF	TGTGCCAGCAGTGAAGAGGGACAGGGGGGGGAGACCCAGTACTTC
TRBD1	TRBJ2-7	TRBV5-1	NA	CASSVDRVWYEQYF	TGCGCCAGCAGCGTAGACAGGGTTTGGTACGAGCAGTACTTC
NA	TRBJ2-3	TRBV28	NA	CASSWGLDTQYF	TGTGCCAGCAGTTGGGGGCTGGATACGCAGTATTTT
NA	TRBJ2-7	TRBV21-1	NA	CASSKLVGLAGATNEQYF	TGTGCCAGCAGCAAATTGGTCGGACTAGCGGGAGCTACCAACGAGCAGTACTTC
NA	TRBJ2-7	TRBV27	NA	CASRMGGTYEQYF	TGTGCCAGCAGGATGGGCGGAACCTACGAGCAGTACTTC